This T cell receptor (beta chain) was sequenced during a study of blood T cell repertoires in COVID-19. About the study: Acute-phase and convalescent COVID-19 samples originated in the United States, Italy and Spain.

This clone appeared a single time. Source study methods: Amplifying reference gene primers gave estimates of nucleated cell counts. Sequencing was performed with immunoSEQ multiplex PCR; in TCRdb, only in-frame clones are kept and a portion is missing. The V and J calls and clone size come from that table; D and trimming were worked out from the DNA. The data contain approximately 35,000 clones, roughly 85% of them singletons. The germline V gene has CDR1 SGHVS and CDR2 FNYEAQ. Trimming cost V 4 bases and J 4 bases; bases outside gene matches: 9. The CDR3 extends over 15 amino acids. The sample consisted of peripheral blood. This chain links TRBV7-6 with TRBJ2-7; 8 positions match TRBD2. This TCR came from a man aged 55-75 years with active COVID-19. The CDR3 spells CASSYIAGTTYEQYF. CDR3 nucleotides: TGTGCCAGCAGCTATATAGCGGGAACGACATACGAGCAGTACTTC.